This TCR beta chain originates from a study of shared clonotypes between healthy human individuals (dated by TCRdb to the early 2020s). For the wider study: A few men and two women, aged 18 to 49 years, made up the cohort. For each donor, three plates each were used for CD4 naive and CD4 memory, two plates were used for CD8 naive, and one plate was used for CD8 memory. To estimate repertoire size and how much clonotypes are shared between individuals, the study performed deep sequencing of blood TCR repertoires from a few healthy adults. To increase sequencing depth and limit assay-specific biases, different laboratories used diverse techniques to prepare libraries and sequence TCR repertoires. Each donor's leukapheresis produced roughly between roughly 0.94 and 9.5 billion PBMCs. What the research found in general, with its limitations: Even with the large sequencing depth, rarefaction of the sorted-subset datasets indicated that sequencing was incomplete. Pairwise subsampling indicated that sequencing depth was expected to affect the degree of clonotype sharing among donors. Sharing across several donors was observed for 4.5% to 6.5% of naive CD4, over 3% of naive CD8, over 2% of memory CD4, and around 0.4% of memory CD8 clonotypes. The small number of donors limited the genetic and exposure-history diversity represented. Larger estimated clonotype richness was generally found for naive subsets than for memory subsets. Compared with non-shared clonotypes, clonotypes shared by all four sorted-subset donors had higher generation probabilities. Sampling was limited to blood, and TCR repertoires in tissue likely differ from TCR repertoires in blood.

Using the deep immunoSEQ assay, multiplex PCR amplified TCR CDR3 regions from genomic DNA. Extracted genomic DNA from each cell subset was spread evenly across all wells of several immunoSEQ 96-well plates, with each plate serving as a replicate. Each replicate PCR for sorted subsets received about 200 ng genomic DNA, equal to tens of thousands of T cell genomes. Purified libraries were measured with a Qubit 3.0 fluorometer, size-checked on a Bioanalyzer 2100, and measured again with the KAPA Library Quantification kit. Every immunoSEQ 96-well plate was sequenced on a dedicated single-read 150-cycle Illumina NextSeq 550 flow cell. Per the source publication's procedure: Because the immunoSEQ output held only junctional sequences and lacked quality scores, the filtering could not match the filtering applied to full-length reads. To assign V/J genes and CDR3, sequences were annotated using PyIR, a Python wrapper for IgBLAST v1.9, with IMGT germline references. Reads were removed for weak V/J assignments (E-value above 1e-6), missing CDR3, stop codons, out-of-frame junctions, or ambiguous translated residues. V3J clonotypes were defined by identical inferred V gene, J gene, and CDR3 amino acid sequence. To compute the percentage overlap between repertoires, the number of shared unique clonotypes was divided by the size of the smaller repertoire. Three approaches were used to assess repertoire richness: RTK rarefaction, the Chao1 estimator, and Recon v2.1 estimates of unobserved clonotypes. Generation probabilities were computed with OLGA for all TCRbeta clonotypes obtained by the gDNA method from a handful of donors. The table comes from immuneACCESS by way of TCRdb, which keeps in-frame sequences with V and J called. Part of the clones is missing from these tables; in studies checked, under half for an unresolved V gene and the rest for unknown reasons. V, J and clone size were drawn from that table, and D and trimming were deduced from the DNA. The sample profile shows more than 500,000 clones; approximately 95% of them were found once. The ten largest clones add up to over 0.095% of the sample.

With regard to this clone: The clone's antigen remains unknown. One base away there is no much larger clone; base qualities are not given.

For the CD8 naive samples, CD45RO-negative cells were positively selected for CCR7, yielding a CD45RA+CCR7+ population from which TemRA cells were excluded. The donors were healthy, HIV-negative adults who had no recently reported acute infections or vaccinations. Every donor was a Caucasian adult residing in Nashville, Tennessee, USA. After blood collection by leukapheresis, PBMCs were isolated using Ficoll-Histopaque density gradient centrifugation and then cryopreserved in the vapor phase of liquid nitrogen. Analytical flow cytometry was used to check the purity and quantity of each magnetically sorted T cell population. Each sorted fraction had its genomic DNA isolated and then quantified by UV absorbance on a Nanodrop 2000c. V and J are truncated by 3 bases and 0 bases respectively, leaving an intervening sequence of 6 bases. Including cysteine and phenylalanine, the CDR3 has 14 amino acids. Only the CDR3 DNA is retained, 42 bases long and in frame from the first base. Looking up the germline V gene yields CDR1 SNHLY and CDR2 FYNNEI.

This TCR derives from a woman aged 30 to 39 in good health. The sample comprised naive CD8+ T cells sorted from blood. The cell subset or site label for this specimen denotes: CD45RA+CCR7+. The rearrangement combines TRBV2 with TRBJ2-1; tentative D gene TRBD2, with 6 bases matching. The CDR3 loop reads CASSDGSSYNEQFF. The DNA sequence follows: TGTGCCAGCAGTGACGGGAGCTCCTACAATGAGCAGTTCTTC. Reference TRBV2 and TRBJ2-1 proteins supply the regions before and after the CDR3; the full variable domain is: EPEVTQTPSHQVTQMGQEVILRCVPISNHLYFYWYRQILGQKVEFLVSFYNNEISEKSEIFDDQFSVERPDGSNFTLKIRSTKLEDSAMYFCASSDGSSYNEQFFGPGTRLTVL.